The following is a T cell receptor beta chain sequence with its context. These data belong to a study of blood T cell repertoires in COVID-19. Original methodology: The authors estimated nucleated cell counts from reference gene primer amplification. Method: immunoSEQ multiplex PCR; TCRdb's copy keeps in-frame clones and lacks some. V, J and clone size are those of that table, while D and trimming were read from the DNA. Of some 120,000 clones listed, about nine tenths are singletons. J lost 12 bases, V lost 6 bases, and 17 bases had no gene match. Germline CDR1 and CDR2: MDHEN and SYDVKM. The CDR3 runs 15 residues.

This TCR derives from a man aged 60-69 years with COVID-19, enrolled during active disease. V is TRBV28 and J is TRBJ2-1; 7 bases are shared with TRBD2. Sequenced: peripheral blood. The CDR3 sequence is CASRLLGTTDLRQFF. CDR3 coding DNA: TGTGCCAGCAGGCTATTGGGGACTACCGATTTGAGGCAGTTCTTC.